What follows are 27 T cell receptor beta chains derived from one specimen sequenced in a study of CD8+CD57+ T cells in acquired aplastic anemia. The use of genomic DNA as template underpinned the TCR beta VDJ and CDR3 profiling. TCRdb independently ran MiXCR on the reads; one entry per CDR3 protein. The data contain 400,000 to 450,000 distinct CDR3 sequences, 65% to 80% of them singletons. The sequenced sample consisted of sorted CD4+, CD8+, or CD8+CD57+ T cells (not recorded which) from PBMCs. The origin of the receptors is a human donor in good health, serving as a control.

This clonotype was observed a handful of times. The chain employs TRBV29-1 and TRBJ2-1, with D tentatively TRBD1 or TRBD2 (5 bases each). V shed 6 bases and J shed 5 bases, with 17 bases lying between them. Germline loops: CDR1 SQVTM, CDR2 ANQGSEA. CDR3 length: 14 amino acids. CDR3 loop: CSVAPPGPHNEQFF. CDR3 bases: TGCAGCGTCGCCCCTCCGGGGCCCCACAATGAGCAGTTCTTC.

The chain links TRBV25-1 to TRBJ2-3; 15 bases fit TRBD2. The length of the CDR3 is 17 residues. Germline-derived CDR1 and CDR2 are MGHDK and SYGVNS. With V trimmed by 6 bases and J by 1 base, 5 bases remained unmatched. This CDR3 reads CASSGLAGGKGTDTQYF. DNA for the CDR3: TGTGCCAGCAGCGGACTAGCGGGGGGGAAGGGCACAGATACGCAGTATTTT.

With respect to this clonotype: In this CDR3 the conserved last residue, phenylalanine or tryptophan, is missing, so a read error is likely. The genes are TRBV7-2 and TRBJ2-5, with a possible D match to TRBD2 (5 bases). CDR3 size: 16 residues. Germline-derived CDR1 and CDR2 are SGHTA and FQGNSA. Trimming removed 8 bases at V and 11 bases at J, with 30 bases between. CDR3 loop: CASGWKYNSPLDFQYL. CDR3 nucleotides: TGTGCCAGCGGATGGAAGTATAATTCACCCCTGGACTTTCAGTACCTC.

The rearrangement links TRBV7-9 to TRBJ1-1; D might be TRBD1 (6 bases). The CDR3 loop spans 14 amino acids. Germline V lookup: CDR1 SEHNR, CDR2 FQNEAQ (reference sequence). Trimming took off 7 bases at V and 4 bases at J, with 16 bases between the two ends. Here the CDR3 reads CASMPGGLRTEAFF. The CDR3 bases are TGTGCCAGCATGCCGGGGGGGCTTCGCACTGAAGCTTTCTTT.

The V call is TRBV5-4, the J call TRBJ2-1; 7 bases line up with TRBD1. Germline CDR1 and CDR2: SGHNT and YYREEE (reference sequence). The CDR3 has 15 amino acids. With 5 bases clipped from V and 4 bases from J, the junction kept 9 bases outside the gene matches. The chain's CDR3 is CASSMFGTAYNEQFF. In DNA form, the CDR3 reads TGTGCCAGCAGTATGTTCGGGACAGCGTACAATGAGCAGTTCTTC.

This chain's CDR3 is CASRTSGVNEQYF. CDR3 coding DNA: TGTGCCAGCAGGACTAGCGGGGTGAACGAGCAGTACTTC. This chain connects TRBV4-2 to TRBJ2-5, with 11 bases fitting TRBD2. The last part of the DNA fits TRBJ2-7 better; the J call may be wrong. The CDR3 totals 13 residues. Germline loops: CDR1 LGHNA, CDR2 YNFKEQ.

The chain carries TRBV5-6 and TRBJ1-1, with 9 bases that match TRBD1. The length of the CDR3 is 15 residues. The germline gives CDR1 SGHDT, CDR2 YYEEEE. V lost 4 bases to trimming and J lost 1 base; unmatched junction nucleotides: 5. The CDR3 sequence is CASSVTGGANTEAFF. DNA for the CDR3: TGTGCCAGCAGCGTTACAGGGGGCGCGAACACTGAAGCTTTCTTT.

The chain is built from TRBV2 and TRBJ2-7, with D uncertain. Germline CDR1 is SNHLY and CDR2 is FYNNEI. This CDR3 spans 13 amino acids. Trimming cost V 5 bases and J 2 bases, with 10 bases left between them. Here the CDR3 reads CASSQIPPYEQYF. The CDR3 region has the DNA TGTGCCAGCAGTCAGATACCCCCCTACGAGCAGTACTTC. Full variable domain (rest looked up from reference TRBV2 and TRBJ2-7): EPEVTQTPSHQVTQMGQEVILRCVPISNHLYFYWYRQILGQKVEFLVSFYNNEISEKSEIFDDQFSVERPDGSNFTLKIRSTKLEDSAMYFCASSQIPPYEQYFGPGTRLTVT.

Concerning this clonotype itself: The conserved closing phenylalanine or tryptophan is absent in this CDR3, likely reflecting a read error. Because the CDR3's place on the DNA is in doubt, the DNA is left out and the CDR3 is given as listed by TCRdb. This rearrangement joins TRBV10-3 to TRBJ1-1; the tabulated D call, TRBD1, remains unverified against the DNA. CDR1 is ENHRY and CDR2 is SYGVKD in the germline V gene. Inclusive of both ends, the CDR3 amounts to 10 amino acids. The CDR3 protein is CAISERGSLS.

CDR3 sequence: CASSSGTERDGYTF. As DNA, the CDR3 is TGTGCCAGCAGCTCAGGGACAGAACGCGATGGCTACACCTTC. This rearrangement joins TRBV5-6 to TRBJ1-2, with 7 bases matching TRBD1. The CDR3 has 14 residues. Germline V gene sequence: CDR1 SGHDT, CDR2 YYEEEE. Germline trimming cut 3 bases from V and 6 bases from J; bases unmatched to any gene: 8. Full variable domain (remainder filled in from reference TRBV5-6 and TRBJ1-2): DAGVTQSPTHLIKTRGQQVTLRCSPKSGHDTVSWYQQALGQGPQFIFQYYEEEERQRGNFPDRFSGHQFPNYSSELNVNALLLGDSALYLCASSSGTERDGYTFGSGTRLTVV.

The V call is TRBV2, the J call TRBJ1-1; no clear D gene. Trimming pared 8 bases from V and 1 base from J, leaving 5 bases between. The CDR3 has 11 residues. Germline V gives CDR1 SNHLY, CDR2 FYNNEI. Written as DNA, the CDR3 is TGTGCCAGCTTTGGGAACACTGAAGCTTTCTTT. It is translated as CASFGNTEAFF. The full variable domain, completed using reference TRBV2 and TRBJ1-1, is EPEVTQTPSHQVTQMGQEVILRCVPISNHLYFYWYRQILGQKVEFLVSFYNNEISEKSEIFDDQFSVERPDGSNFTLKIRSTKLEDSAMYFCASFGNTEAFFGQGTRLTVV.

The rearrangement joins TRBV5-4 to TRBJ1-4; possibly TRBD1 for D (5 bases). The CDR3 runs 14 residues. CDR1 and CDR2 (germline): SGHNT, YYREEE (reference sequence). Deletions cut 4 bases from V and 15 bases from J, with 22 bases between. Written as DNA, the CDR3 is TGTGCCAGCAGCGGGGACGGAACTTCCCCACTCGTGTTTTTT. It translates to CASSGDGTSPLVFF.

The V gene is TRBV20-1, the J gene TRBJ1-4; D is unresolved. The V end was cut by 3 bases, the J end by 6 bases, with 14 bases between. The CDR3 loop spans 14 amino acids. Germline values: CDR1 DFQATT, CDR2 SNEGSKA (reference sequence). The CDR3 DNA sequence: TGCAGTGCTAGCAAAGGGAAGGCGGATGAAAAACTGTTTTTT. This encodes CSASKGKADEKLFF.

CDR3 sequence reads: CASSVFPDRADSQYF. The DNA of the CDR3 is TGTGCCAGCAGCGTATTCCCGGACAGGGCTGATTCACAGTATTTT. This chain joins TRBV9 and TRBJ2-3; 8 bases map to TRBD1. This CDR3 has 15 residues. Germline V gene sequence: CDR1 SGDLS, CDR2 YYNGEE. With 1 base clipped from V and 12 bases from J, the junction kept 13 bases outside the gene matches.

In the case of this clonotype: The conserved final phenylalanine or tryptophan is absent from the CDR3, which likely points to a read error. The limits of the CDR3 on the DNA are not certain, so only TCRdb's listed CDR3 is given. The chain links TRBV2 to TRBJ1-5; the D call TRBD1 from the table was never checked on the DNA. The CDR3 length equals 16 residues, ends included. CDR1 is SNHLY, CDR2 FYNNEI, per germline. The CDR3 sequence is CASGQGVNQPQQFGDG.

The sample holds one count of this clonotype. Because it lacks the conserved phenylalanine or tryptophan at the end, this CDR3 is likely a read error. The limits of the CDR3 on the DNA are not certain, so only TCRdb's listed CDR3 is given. This sequence joins TRBV14 and TRBJ2-7; no check of the table's D call, TRBD2, against the DNA was made. The CDR3 sequence runs 13 residues, both termini included. Germline V CDR1 and CDR2: SGHDN, FVKESK. The CDR3 loop is CASSLVGLGSEEI.

The chain uses TRBV7-2 and TRBJ2-7; 8 bases agree with TRBD2. V gave up 4 bases and J gave up 2 bases; unmatched junction bases: 7. Germline V gene sequence: CDR1 SGHTA, CDR2 FQGNSA. The CDR3 loop spans 15 amino acids. The CDR3 DNA follows: TGTGCCAGCAGCTCCGTAGCGGGGAGTACCTACGAGCAGTACTTC. It yields the protein CASSSVAGSTYEQYF.

The chain employs TRBV5-1 and TRBJ2-7; 7 positions match TRBD1. V trimming: 5 bases; J trimming: 6 bases; junction bases outside the gene matches: 5. The CDR3 loop spans 12 amino acids. CDR1 and CDR2 (germline): SGHRS, YFSETQ. The CDR3: CASRTGTVEQYF. The CDR3 DNA reads TGCGCCAGCAGGACCGGGACAGTCGAGCAGTACTTC.

This clonotype was recorded many times. The chain uses TRBV4-1 and TRBJ2-3; D uncertain. The CDR3 is 16 residues long. From germline, CDR1 is MGHRA and CDR2 YSYEKL. V lost 1 base, J lost 2 bases, and 13 bases lay in between. The CDR3 here is CASSQVNLVSTDTQYF. In nucleotides, the CDR3 is TGCGCCAGCAGCCAAGTAAACCTAGTATCCACAGATACGCAGTATTTT.

With regard to this clonotype: A read error may produce the germline difference seen at one junction end. This chain uses TRBV2 with TRBJ1-1; maybe TRBD1 (5 bases). Germline V gives CDR1 SNHLY, CDR2 FYNNEI. This CDR3 is 14 amino acids long. The DNA for the CDR3 is TGTGCCAGCAGCCGGCAGGGTACAAGCACCGCGGCGCTCTTT. It specifies CASSRQGTSTAALF. Variable domain in full (rest from reference TRBV2 and TRBJ1-1): EPEVTQTPSHQVTQMGQEVILRCVPISNHLYFYWYRQILGQKVEFLVSFYNNEISEKSEIFDDQFSVERPDGSNFTLKIRSTKLEDSAMYFCASSRQGTSTAALFGQGTRLTVV.

This clonotype came up once. V and J are TRBV6-5 and TRBJ2-7; 9 bases agree with TRBD2. This CDR3 comprises 12 residues. Trimming removed 7 bases from V and 4 bases from J; junction bases left unmatched: 2. Germline V gene lookup returns CDR1 MNHEY and CDR2 SVGAGI. This CDR3 reads CASTAGGYEQYF. CDR3 coding DNA: TGTGCCAGCACGGCGGGGGGGTACGAGCAGTACTTC.

Of note for this clonotype: One junction end does not reproduce the germline sequence, and a read error may be involved. The V gene is TRBV19, the J gene TRBJ1-1; D perhaps matches TRBD1 (5 bases). The CDR3 runs 12 residues. CDR1 is LNHDA and CDR2 is SQIVND in the germline V gene (reference sequence). CDR3 coding DNA: TGCGCCAGTGGCACGGGACACACTGAAGCTTTCTTT. Its protein product is CASGTGHTEAFF.

The chain carries TRBV2 and TRBJ2-7; D not certain. The CDR3 loop spans 14 amino acids. The V gene's germline CDR1 is SNHLY and CDR2 FYNNEI. Trimming took 10 bases from V and 6 from J, leaving 22 bases between them. CDR3 loop: CATTGVGPSSEQYF. In DNA form, the CDR3 reads TGTGCCACCACGGGCGTGGGCCCCTCGTCCGAGCAGTACTTC. The full variable domain, its missing parts supplied by reference TRBV2 and TRBJ2-7, is EPEVTQTPSHQVTQMGQEVILRCVPISNHLYFYWYRQILGQKVEFLVSFYNNEISEKSEIFDDQFSVERPDGSNFTLKIRSTKLEDSAMYFCATTGVGPSSEQYFGPGTRLTVT.

This clonotype was seen only once. This sequence joins TRBV20-1 and TRBJ2-7; D may match TRBD1 or TRBD2 (6 bases each). V lost 3 bases, J lost 7 bases, and 19 bases lay in between. The V gene's germline CDR1 is DFQATT and CDR2 SNEGSKA (reference sequence). The CDR3 spans 14 residues. This CDR3 reads CSASSGAPLGEQYF. The DNA of the CDR3 is TGCAGTGCTAGTTCGGGGGCCCCGTTAGGGGAGCAGTACTTC.

The rearrangement joins TRBV7-8 to TRBJ1-2, with D possibly TRBD1 on 6 matching bases. V was clipped by 3 bases and J by 8 bases, with 13 bases between them. Germline CDR1 is SGHVS and CDR2 is FQNEAQ. The CDR3 has 13 amino acids. The CDR3 DNA follows: TGTGCCAGCAGCTTCGCACAGGGTGGAGGCTACACCTTC. Amino acid sequence: CASSFAQGGGYTF.

This clonotype was observed a handful of times. One end of the junction does not line up with germline, which may come from a read error. The chain joins TRBV29-1 to TRBJ2-1, with a tentative D call TRBD1 (5 bases). CDR1 is SQVTM and CDR2 is ANQGSEA in the germline V gene. This CDR3 comprises 13 residues. The CDR3 sequence is CSVENRLYNEQLF. CDR3 DNA: TGCAGCGTTGAAAACAGGCTTTACAATGAGCAGCTCTTC.

In this sample, this clonotype turned up a few times. V usage is TRBV19 and J usage is TRBJ1-5, with TRBD1 identical over 8 bases. Germline V gene lookup returns CDR1 LNHDA and CDR2 SQIVND (reference sequence). CDR3 length equals 15 residues. After removal of 3 bases from V and 5 bases from J, the junction contained 6 bases not matched to a gene. CDR3 sequence: CASSIWTGSDQPQHF. As DNA, the CDR3 is TGTGCCAGTAGTATCTGGACAGGGAGCGATCAGCCCCAGCATTTT.